A single sample gave rise to the 27 T cell receptor beta chains below, sequenced in a study of cytomegalovirus exposure and HLA in healthy donors. Here immunoSEQ multiplex PCR was the method, and the copy in TCRdb shows in-frame clones only, minus some. Found here are 89,000 or so clones, approximately 94% of them singletons; the top ten hold approximately 1.1%. Sequenced input: PBMCs. The receptors here all came from a woman in her 30s in good health and CMV-seropositive.

The chain is built from TRBV7-6 and TRBJ2-7; 8 bases agree with TRBD1. After removal of 1 base from V and 2 bases from J, the junction contained 1 base not matched to a gene. The germline gives CDR1 SGHVS, CDR2 FNYEAQ. The CDR3 loop spans 14 amino acids. Here the CDR3 DNA reads TGTGCCAGCAGCTTAGGGACAGGGACCTACGAGCAGTACTTC. Its translation is CASSLGTGTYEQYF.

The chain employs TRBV6-1 and TRBJ2-1; D possibly corresponds to TRBD1 (5 bases). Germline V CDR1 and CDR2: MNHNS, SASEGT. With 7 bases removed from V and 4 bases from J, the gap between germline ends came to 11 bases. The CDR3 loop spans 13 amino acids. CDR3 sequence reads: CASNSQGYNEQFF. The CDR3 nucleotides are TGTGCCAGCAACTCCCAGGGTTACAATGAGCAGTTCTTC.

The V and J genes are TRBV7-9 and TRBJ1-4; D possibly corresponds to TRBD1 (5 bases). The V gene lost 5 bases and the J gene lost 4 bases, with 14 bases spanning the gap. Germline CDR1 and CDR2: SEHNR and FQNEAQ (reference sequence). The CDR3 covers 15 residues. The CDR3 reads CASSPKGQNNEKLFF. The DNA of the CDR3 is TGTGCCAGCAGCCCCAAGGGGCAGAATAATGAAAAACTGTTTTTT.

V gene TRBV5-6 combines with J gene TRBJ1-2; 8 bases line up with TRBD1. The CDR3 has 18 amino acids. Per germline, CDR1 SGHDT and CDR2 YYEEEE. Losses at the gene ends were 0 bases for V and 4 bases for J; bases not matched to a gene: 14. The CDR3 DNA is TGTGCCAGCAGCTTGGGGCGGCAGGGGGCGCGGACCGTCTATGGCTACACCTTC. Translated: CASSLGRQGARTVYGYTF.

The chain combines TRBV7-9 with TRBJ1-2; the D is unclear. V was cut by 1 base and J by 9 bases, with 9 bases left in between. The CDR3 extends over 12 amino acids. Germline CDR1 SEHNR, CDR2 FQNEAQ (reference sequence). CDR3 sequence reads: CASSLGFGSYTF. The CDR3 DNA is TGTGCCAGCAGCTTAGGGTTCGGGAGCTACACCTTC. The variable domain in full, completed from reference TRBV7-9 and TRBJ1-2, reads DTGVSQNPRHKITKRGQNVTFRCDPISEHNRLYWYRQTLGQGPEFLTYFQNEAQLEKSRLLSDRFSAERPKGSFSTLEIQRTEQGDSAMYLCASSLGFGSYTFGSGTRLTVV.

The chain recombines TRBV7-9 with TRBJ2-1; D call uncertain. There are 13 residues in the CDR3. The V and J ends lost 7 bases and 8 bases respectively, with 15 bases between them. Germline V CDR1 and CDR2: SEHNR, FQNEAQ (reference sequence). CDR3 protein: CASTPYPRDEQFF. The CDR3 region has the DNA TGTGCCAGCACCCCCTACCCTAGAGATGAGCAGTTCTTC.

The V gene is TRBV23-1, the J gene TRBJ1-1; 8 nucleotides match TRBD1. TRBV23-1 is designated an ORF whose function remains uncertain. V lost 1 base, J lost 1 base, and 17 bases stayed unmatched. The CDR3 consists of 20 residues. CDR3 protein: CASSQLGQGRNRRKNTEAFF. The CDR3 nucleotides read TGCGCCAGCAGTCAATTAGGACAGGGTCGTAACCGCCGGAAGAACACTGAAGCTTTCTTT.

The V gene is TRBV9, the J gene TRBJ2-7, with D unclear. The CDR3 contains 13 residues. Looked up from germline, CDR1 is SGDLS and CDR2 is YYNGEE. Between the trimmed V and J ends, which lost 3 bases and 6 bases, there was a span of 13 bases. CDR3 nucleotide sequence: TGTGCCAGCAGCGCCGGAGACCCCGTCGAGCAGTACTTC. It yields the protein CASSAGDPVEQYF.

The V call is TRBV30, the J call TRBJ2-7; a weak D match, TRBD2 (5 bases). The CDR3 is 12 amino acids. Germline CDR1 GTSNPN, CDR2 SVGIG (reference sequence). V shed 7 bases and J shed 4 bases, with 14 bases lying between them. CDR3 coding DNA: TGTGCCTCAAGCACGGGAAGTTACGAGCAGTACTTC. Amino acids: CASSTGSYEQYF.

The gene calls are TRBV19 and TRBJ1-2; D remains ambiguous. The CDR3 runs 12 residues. V was shortened by 3 bases and J by 5 bases, with 7 bases between the two germline ends. Germline CDR1 is LNHDA and CDR2 is SQIVND (reference sequence). This CDR3 reads CASSISVYGYTF. The CDR3 nucleotides are TGTGCCAGTAGTATCTCAGTGTATGGCTACACCTTC.

The rearrangement uses TRBV9 and TRBJ2-1, with D possibly being TRBD1 (5 bases). CDR1 is SGDLS and CDR2 is YYNGEE in the germline V gene. The CDR3 has 13 amino acids. The V end was cut by 0 bases, the J end by 9 bases, with 10 bases between. The CDR3 coding sequence is TGTGCCAGCAGCGTAGTCCAGGGTGGTGAGCAGTTCTTC. Encoded protein: CASSVVQGGEQFF.

The chain has TRBV5-1 and TRBJ1-1; tentative D call: TRBD1 (5 bases). Trimming stripped 4 bases from V and 4 bases from J, with 17 bases between. This CDR3 spans 15 amino acids. Looked up from germline, CDR1 is SGHRS and CDR2 is YFSETQ. The CDR3 sequence is CASSPGQRGSTEAFF. CDR3 nucleotides: TGCGCCAGCAGCCCGGGTCAACGGGGGAGCACTGAAGCTTTCTTT.

This chain links TRBV7-8 with TRBJ1-1; 11 bases are shared with TRBD1. The V and J ends lost 5 bases and 0 bases, in that order; junction bases with no gene match: 11. Germline lookup yields CDR1 SGHVS and CDR2 FQNEAQ. This CDR3 contains 18 residues. CDR3 amino acids: CASSIMRDRGILNTEAFF. The CDR3, as DNA: TGTGCCAGCAGCATAATGCGGGACAGGGGGATTCTGAACACTGAAGCTTTCTTT. Complete variable domain (other parts from reference TRBV7-8 and TRBJ1-1): GAGVSQSPRYKVAKRGQDVALRCDPISGHVSLFWYQQALGQGPEFLTYFQNEAQLDKSGLPSDRFFAERPEGSVSTLKIQRTQQEDSAVYLCASSIMRDRGILNTEAFFGQGTRLTVV.

The rearrangement links TRBV5-6 to TRBJ2-7; no firm D call. CDR1 and CDR2 from the germline V gene are SGHDT and YYEEEE. Trimming cost V 1 base and J 5 bases, with 19 bases left between them. This CDR3 has 16 residues. DNA for the CDR3: TGTGCCAGCAGCTTGAAGGTAGGCCGCCAGGCGAACGAGCAGTACTTC. Its translation is CASSLKVGRQANEQYF.

This sequence joins TRBV5-4 and TRBJ2-1; 8 nucleotides match TRBD2. The CDR3 length is 17 residues. V shed 0 bases, J shed 6 bases, and the junction held 11 bases outside the gene matches. In germline, CDR1 is SGHNT, CDR2 YYREEE (reference sequence). The CDR3 bases are TGTGCCAGCAGCTTGGGGGGTTTCAGCGGGAGAATCAATGAGCAGTTCTTC. Its translation: CASSLGGFSGRINEQFF.

This clone was found once. J is TRBJ1-5 and V is TRBV19, with 8 bases identical to TRBD1. CDR3 length: 15 amino acids. Germline CDR1 and CDR2: LNHDA and SQIVND (reference sequence). Trimming took 4 bases from V and 7 from J; bases not matched to a gene: 9. The CDR3 region is CASSKGTGQWQPQHF. CDR3 in DNA: TGTGCCAGTAGTAAGGGGACAGGACAATGGCAGCCCCAGCATTTT.

The chain combines TRBV19 with TRBJ2-2; D is possibly TRBD2 (6 bases). Germline V CDR1 and CDR2: LNHDA, SQIVND (reference sequence). The ends were cut back, 5 bases at V and 2 bases at J, with 15 bases in the middle. The CDR3 spans 16 residues. CDR3 coding DNA: TGTGCCAGTAGTTCCTTGCGGGCGGGAAACACCGGGGAGCTGTTTTTT. Amino acids: CASSSLRAGNTGELFF.

CDR3 DNA: TGTGCTAGTGGTTTGGGACAGCCCACAGATACGCAGTATTTT. Amino acid sequence: CASGLGQPTDTQYF. This rearrangement joins TRBV12-5 to TRBJ2-3, with D maybe TRBD1 (5 bases). From germline, CDR1 is LGHNT and CDR2 FRNRAP. This CDR3 is built from 14 residues. Trimming left V 1 base short and J 2 bases short, with 7 bases between. Supplemented by reference TRBV12-5 and TRBJ2-3, the full variable domain reads DARVTQTPRHKVTEMGQEVTMRCQPILGHNTVFWYRQTMMQGLELLAYFRNRAPLDDSGMPKDRFSAEMPDATLATLKIQPSEPRDSAVYFCASGLGQPTDTQYFGPGTRLTVL.

The DNA for the CDR3 is TGCGCCAGCGGGGGCTCCGGGACAGGGTCACAAGAGACCCAGTACTTC. Amino acids: CASGGSGTGSQETQYF. The rearrangement joins TRBV5-1 to TRBJ2-5; 9 bases match TRBD1. In germline, CDR1 is SGHRS, CDR2 YFSETQ. CDR3 length: 16 amino acids. J gave up 2 bases and V 7 bases, and 12 bases lay outside the gene matches.

This sequence joins TRBV6-6 and TRBJ1-2; D gene uncertain. Trimming pared 0 bases from V and 2 bases from J, leaving 10 bases between. CDR1 and CDR2 from the germline V gene are MNHNY and SVGAGI (reference sequence). The CDR3 contains 15 residues. CDR3 nucleotides: TGTGCCAGCAGTTACTCGCAGGTGAAGAACTATGGCTACACCTTC. The encoded protein is CASSYSQVKNYGYTF.

J is TRBJ1-1 and V is TRBV5-4; no clear D. The germline V and J ends were trimmed by 0 bases and 1 base, with 10 bases remaining between them. Germline CDR1 is SGHNT and CDR2 is YYREEE (reference sequence). The CDR3 covers 15 residues. In nucleotides, the CDR3 is TGTGCCAGCAGCTTGGATGCAGATTCGAACACTGAAGCTTTCTTT. Its translation: CASSLDADSNTEAFF.

The CDR3 sequence is CASSVGVGAVYEQYF. CDR3 sequence (DNA): TGTGCCAGCAGCGTAGGAGTGGGAGCAGTATACGAGCAGTACTTC. This chain connects TRBV9 to TRBJ2-7, with D possibly TRBD2 on 5 matching bases. Germline lookup yields CDR1 SGDLS and CDR2 YYNGEE. The CDR3 sequence is 15 residues long. Trimming cost V 0 bases and J 4 bases, with 14 bases left between them.

This clone showed up many times. V is TRBV4-3 and J is TRBJ2-6, with 9 bases that match TRBD1. Germline CDR1 reads LGHNA; CDR2 reads YSLEER. This CDR3 spans 20 amino acids. With 3 bases clipped from V and 1 base from J, the junction kept 13 bases outside the gene matches. The CDR3 DNA is TGCGCCAGCAGCCAGGCCGGGGAGGGACAGGGACGGTCTGGGGCCAACGTCCTGACTTTC. Translating it yields CASSQAGEGQGRSGANVLTF.

This chain joins TRBV14 and TRBJ2-7; TRBD1 matches 8 bases. Per germline, CDR1 SGHDN and CDR2 FVKESK. With V trimmed by 4 bases and J by 4 bases, 3 bases remained unmatched. The length of the CDR3 is 13 residues. DNA for the CDR3: TGTGCCAGCAGCCGGACAGGGATATACGAGCAGTACTTC. It translates to CASSRTGIYEQYF.

CDR3 nucleotide sequence: TGCGCCAGCAGCGTCGGACTAGCGGGAGGTAGGGAGCAGTACTTC. As protein: CASSVGLAGGREQYF. The chain couples TRBV5-1 to TRBJ2-7, with 14 positions matching TRBD2. The germline CDR1 and CDR2 sequences are SGHRS and YFSETQ. The CDR3 is 15 amino acids. The ends lost 4 bases at V and 7 bases at J; junction bases unmatched: 7.

The chain carries TRBV18 and TRBJ1-3; the match to TRBD1 covers 7 bases. Per the germline V gene, CDR1 is KGHSH and CDR2 is LQKENI. The CDR3 covers 18 residues. With V trimmed by 1 base and J by 1 base, 10 bases remained unmatched. The DNA for the CDR3 is TGTGCCAGCTCACCACGCGCGACAGGGCCGAAGTCTGGAAACACCATATATTTT. Translating gives CASSPRATGPKSGNTIYF.

The chain employs TRBV13 and TRBJ1-2; the D gene is possibly TRBD1 (5 bases). Germline V lookup: CDR1 PRHDT, CDR2 FYEKMQ (reference sequence). Between the trimmed V and J ends, which lost 2 bases and 5 bases, there was a span of 12 bases. The CDR3 length is 14 residues. The CDR3: CASSLRQGPYGYTF. In DNA form, the CDR3 reads TGTGCCAGCAGCTTAAGGCAGGGTCCTTATGGCTACACCTTC.